The 12 T cell receptor beta chains in this list originate from one sample, sequenced in a study of a mutant IDH1 vaccine in newly diagnosed glioma. The repertoire was sequenced with immunoSEQ multiplex PCR; TCRdb's copy has only in-frame clones and lacks some. The sample includes roughly 30,000 clones, roughly four fifths of them seen just once. Their specific antigens are unknown. Documented time point: week 47, end of study. The vaccine gave 300 ug of a 20-mer mutant IDH1 peptide subcutaneously per dose. The input for sequencing was PBMCs, taken from a glioma patient whose treatment included an IDH1 peptide vaccine. These receptors were collected from a man aged 25-40 years with glioma.

In this sample, this clone turned up once. The chain has TRBV20-1 and TRBJ2-7; D is perhaps TRBD2 (5 bases). V lost 7 bases, J lost 4 bases, and 11 bases lay in between. Germline lookup yields CDR1 DFQATT and CDR2 SNEGSKA (reference sequence). The CDR3 totals 11 residues. CDR3 loop: CSVERTYEQYF. The DNA of the CDR3 is TGCAGTGTGGAGCGGACTTACGAGCAGTACTTC.

This clone was observed once. This chain connects TRBV10-3 to TRBJ2-5; D not certain. In germline, CDR1 is ENHRY, CDR2 SYGVKD. This CDR3 comprises 11 residues. The V end was cut by 7 bases, the J end by 3 bases, with 6 bases between. The CDR3 loop reads CAIKKEETQYF. In DNA, the CDR3 is TGTGCCATCAAAAAAGAAGAGACCCAGTACTTC.

The table lists this clone with a few counts. The V call is TRBV30, the J call TRBJ1-1, with D uncertain. Germline lookup yields CDR1 GTSNPN and CDR2 SVGIG (reference sequence). V was pared by 0 bases and J by 5 bases, with 13 bases between. This CDR3 spans 14 amino acids. CDR3 nucleotides: TGTGCCTGGAGTGTCGGGATGAAAATGACTGAAGCTTTCTTT. Residues: CAWSVGMKMTEAFF.

V and J are TRBV6-5 and TRBJ2-7; a possible D gene is TRBD2 (6 bases). The CDR3 length is 13 residues. The germline CDR1 and CDR2 sequences are MNHEY and SVGAGI. V lost 5 bases and J lost 6, with 14 bases in between. CDR3 nucleotide sequence: TGTGCCAGCAGTCCCGCGCGGGGCGGCGAGCAGTACTTC. Amino acid sequence: CASSPARGGEQYF.

This clone was seen a single time. The rearrangement uses TRBV6-1 and TRBJ2-1, with 7 bases aligning to TRBD2. The V and J ends lost 3 bases and 8 bases, in that order; junction bases with no gene match: 16. Germline CDR1 reads MNHNS; CDR2 reads SASEGT. The CDR3 totals 17 residues. Here the CDR3 reads CASSDLRERYPRDEQFF. The CDR3 nucleotides read TGTGCCAGCAGTGATCTGCGGGAGCGCTACCCCCGGGATGAGCAGTTCTTC.

The V and J genes are TRBV5-6 and TRBJ2-1, with 7 bases aligning to TRBD2. Per germline, CDR1 SGHDT and CDR2 YYEEEE. V dropped 6 bases and J dropped 7; count of bases not matched to a gene: 10. The CDR3 runs to 14 residues. DNA of the CDR3: TGTGCCAGCATCACGTCGGGGGGTCGGAATGAGCAGTTCTTC. Protein product: CASITSGGRNEQFF.

The chain couples TRBV7-8 to TRBJ1-4, with 7 bases that match TRBD1. Germline values: CDR1 SGHVS, CDR2 FQNEAQ. The length of the CDR3 is 14 residues. The trim removed 5 bases at V and 7 bases at J, leaving 7 bases unmatched. The CDR3 is CASSGRRGLEKLFF. In DNA, the CDR3 is TGTGCCAGCAGCGGGCGGAGGGGGCTTGAAAAACTGTTTTTT.

This chain links TRBV5-5 with TRBJ2-7; 7 bases line up with TRBD1. Unmatched junction bases numbered 10, after V lost 4 bases and J lost 6 bases. The CDR3 totals 14 residues. CDR1 and CDR2 (germline): SGHKS, YYEKEE (reference sequence). In nucleotides, the CDR3 is TGTGCCAGCAGCCGCTTGGTATCAGGGGGCGAGCAGTACTTC. Residues: CASSRLVSGGEQYF.

The chain couples TRBV6-1 to TRBJ1-5, with 10 bases identical to TRBD1. Losses at the gene ends were 3 bases for V and 5 bases for J; bases not matched to a gene: 4. The CDR3 has 15 amino acids. The germline V gene encodes CDR1 MNHNS and CDR2 SASEGT. The DNA for the CDR3 is TGTGCCAGCAGTGAGGGTGGACAGGGGGATCAGCCCCAGCATTTT. Its protein is CASSEGGQGDQPQHF.

The V and J genes are TRBV7-9 and TRBJ2-7; 8 bases fit TRBD2. The V segment lost 6 bases and the J segment 2 bases; nucleotides outside the gene matches: 3. Germline values: CDR1 SEHNR, CDR2 FQNEAQ (reference sequence). This CDR3 has 13 residues. The CDR3 coding sequence is TGTGCCAGCAGACCGGGGGGGCCCTACGAGCAGTACTTC. Its protein is CASRPGGPYEQYF. The variable domain in full, completed from reference TRBV7-9 and TRBJ2-7, reads DTGVSQNPRHKITKRGQNVTFRCDPISEHNRLYWYRQTLGQGPEFLTYFQNEAQLEKSRLLSDRFSAERPKGSFSTLEIQRTEQGDSAMYLCASRPGGPYEQYFGPGTRLTVT.

V gene TRBV7-9 combines with J gene TRBJ2-1, with D possibly TRBD2 on 6 matching bases. The V gene's germline CDR1 is SEHNR and CDR2 FQNEAQ (reference sequence). CDR3 length equals 16 residues. With 1 base removed from V and 3 bases from J, the gap between germline ends came to 13 bases. CDR3 sequence reads: CASSLEGGDHYNEQFF. CDR3 nucleotides: TGTGCCAGCAGCTTAGAGGGAGGAGACCACTACAATGAGCAGTTCTTC.

The genes are TRBV19 and TRBJ1-4; D uncertain. Germline V gene lookup returns CDR1 LNHDA and CDR2 SQIVND (reference sequence). The germline V and J ends were trimmed by 5 bases and 0 bases, with 10 bases remaining between them. CDR3 size: 15 residues. The CDR3 loop is CASSSGVATNEKLFF. CDR3 nucleotides: TGTGCCAGTAGTTCGGGTGTCGCAACTAATGAAAAACTGTTTTTT.